The clone carrying this T cell receptor beta chain was observed a few times. Its antigen is undetermined. Amplification used 60 Vbeta primers and 13 Jbeta primers. Sequenced by immunoSEQ multiplex PCR; TCRdb stores in-frame clones only, minus some. Among 100,000 to 150,000 clones, over 70% were seen once, and the ten largest hold 1.8%. The data stem from a study of cytomegalovirus exposure and HLA in healthy donors. Though probably carrying unrecorded immune exposures, donors were nominally healthy at sampling. Study-wide points: When the data were analyzed later, several of the most significant clusters appeared to be linked to common viral pathogens. Presence/absence analyses assumed roughly uniform sequencing depth across donors.

Trimming cost V 0 bases and J 4 bases, with 12 bases left between them. The CDR3 extends over 14 amino acids. Germline V CDR1 and CDR2: SQVTM, ANQGSEA. The gene calls are TRBV29-1 and TRBJ2-5; tentatively, D is TRBD1 (6 bases). The source material was PBMCs. This receptor was taken from a woman aged 40-49 years in good health and CMV-seronegative. CDR3 bases: TGCAGCGTTGAAGAGGCTACCAGGGGAGAGACCCAGTACTTC. It encodes CSVEEATRGETQYF.